This T cell receptor beta chain stems from a study of cytomegalovirus exposure and HLA in healthy donors (dated by TCRdb to the late 2010s). At the level of the whole study: According to an earlier analysis of 587 of the donors, about 180 million T cells yielded 117 million unique TCR beta sequences and approximately 300 Gb of sequence data. An early release that covered several hundred HLA-typed donors contained about 300 gigabases of sequencing data and tens of millions of unique TCR sequences. Of the approximately 400 genotyped donors, less than 90% were placed in the genetic ancestry cluster associated with self-reported Caucasian donors. The study aimed to test whether cataloging public T cell receptors could reveal signatures of past pathogen exposure. The study profiled the T cell repertoires of 666 subjects by immunosequencing and related them to cytomegalovirus serostatus. A separate validation cohort of roughly 120 different subjects was used in addition to the roughly 640-subject first cohort. To predict cytomegalovirus infection status, the study brought together high-throughput TCR immunosequencing, statistical association of individual TCRs with disease status, and machine learning. To study patterns of TCR occurrence, a later analysis re-analyzed previously published TCR beta repertoires from 666 donors and added high-resolution HLA genotyping. The later analysis used no new phenotypic data to find candidate immune exposures, relying instead on TCR beta sequences and their occurrence across donors. In an earlier analysis of roughly 580 of the donors, high-throughput TCR beta sequencing was used to judge whether each TCR beta V gene segment behaved as functional or pseudogenic. Donor age, sex, ethnicity and CMV serostatus were collected together with the repertoire data. A later genetic analysis used genome-wide SNP genotypes for about 55% of the 666 donors, treating that subset as a discovery cohort. All discovery cohort repertoires had been generated using a single sequencing platform. HLA typing included class I and class II loci at four-digit resolution. Typing coverage varied by locus: roughly 620-630 donors for A, B, C, DRB1 and DQB1; approximately 500 for DQA1; over 600 for DPA1; around 450 for DPB1. Four or five DR-DQ haplotypes were handled as single units for association and clustering because linkage in the cohort was strong. Among roughly 400 genotyped donors of the cohort, an average of approximately 240,000 unique TCR beta nucleotide sequences were sequenced per donor, roughly 20% of them non-productive.

On this clone itself: Its antigen remains undetermined.

Per the germline V gene, SGHDT is the CDR1 and YYEEEE is the CDR2. The CDR3 holds 14 amino acids from the cysteine to the phenylalanine. Only the CDR3 region is kept as DNA, spanning 42 bases read in frame from base 1. The junction shows trimming of 7 bases on V and 2 bases on J, plus 16 bases between the germline ends. The paper's findings and limits, for the study overall: Linkage disequilibrium might explain the correlated functional status among segregating V segments, but an unknown experimental factor could not be excluded. While some public TCRs were present in many individuals, most TCR sequences turned up only very rarely across donors. CMV serostatus was the only immune exposure information available for the cohort. A further reported finding was that TCR beta sequences accurately predicted the HLA-A and HLA-B alleles for most subjects in the first cohort. Compared with equally common non-associated chains, HLA-associated TCR beta chains in a later analysis were more clonally expanded and had lower generation probabilities. The classifier was reported to diagnose cytomegalovirus status with high specificity and sensitivity in both the original cohort and the validation cohort. In an earlier analysis of some 640 of the donors, most TCR beta V segments were observed in productive rearrangements about 87% or about 30% of the time, broadly matching IMGT annotations. The presence/absence analyses assumed that sequencing depth was roughly uniform across donors, and that assumption may not be true. At a false discovery rate of 0.05, a later analysis linked under 20,000 TCR beta sequences to specific HLA alleles. Because counts were too low, about 15 rarely observed V segments, including chromosome 9 orphons, were left out of the earlier analysis of 587 of the donors. Only TCR beta chains were sequenced in this cohort, and the absence of alpha or paired-chain data limited detectable features. Some IMGT-functional V segments, including TRBV6-2 and TRBV6-3, could not be distinguished by the 87-base-pair reads and were therefore excluded. In the study, approximately 160 TCR beta chains were listed as associated with cytomegalovirus. The authors suggested that the approach could potentially be generalized to other disease states and immunological phenotypes. In a later genetic analysis, a missense DCLRE1C variant was associated with V-gene and J-gene trimming of TCR beta chains, and the association was replicated in an independent cohort. Strong co-occurrence of HLA alleles, especially DR and DQ, made assigning TCR associations to individual alleles difficult. Most CMV-associated TCR beta chains appeared to be HLA-restricted in a later analysis, and the HLA associations seemed to be driven largely by CMV exposure. HLA typing was unavailable for some donors at each locus, so association tests used only the typed subset. In a later analysis, the rate of TCR association differed among HLA loci, with DRB1 alleles having the most associated TCRs and HLA-C alleles having the fewest. A later genetic analysis reported fewer N-insertions in productive TCRs among donors in an Asian-associated ancestry cluster than the approximately 670-donor mean. In vitro tests confirmed that a few of the cytomegalovirus-associated TCR beta chains recognize cytomegalovirus antigens. A cluster of highly shared sequence variants was judged likely to represent a technical artifact of the sequencing pipeline. Several of the top co-occurrence clusters appeared to be linked to parvovirus B19, influenza, CMV and Epstein-Barr virus, according to a later analysis.

In total, approximately 690 healthy bone marrow donors made up the cohort. Cohort members were all nominally healthy when sampled, although unrecorded immune exposures were likely present. The donor tested CMV seronegative, placing the donor among the approximately 360 seronegative members of the cohort. Every donor gave a peripheral blood sample, and the peripheral blood mononuclear cells from that sample were used for TCR beta sequencing. Genomic DNA extraction from the blood cell samples was performed with the Qiagen DNeasy Blood Extraction Kit. The library relied on the immunoSEQ multiplex PCR assay. The multiplex PCR relied on a mix of 60 forward primers for TCR Vbeta segments and 13 reverse primers for TCR Jbeta segments. The CDR3 region of rearranged TCR beta genes was amplified from genomic DNA by a multiplex PCR assay. The Illumina HiSeq System was used to sequence the amplified TCR beta libraries as 87-base-pair reads. In the source study's methods: Across the 670 or so repertoires, a later analysis counted about 81 million unique TCR beta chains, approximately 10 million of which were shared by at least two donors. To remove PCR and sequencing errors, raw reads were error-corrected and collapsed into unique sequences using a nearest-neighbor algorithm that merged closely related sequences. Alignment of CDR3 sequences to IMGT reference sequences was used to assign V, D and J gene segments. For a sequence to be retained, at least a six-nucleotide match to both a V gene segment and a J gene segment was required. A rearrangement was called productive if the CDR3 had no stop codons and remained in frame with V and J, and every other rearrangement was called non-productive. CDR3 was defined according to IMGT convention as the region running from the second conserved V-encoded cysteine to the conserved J-encoded phenylalanine. The earlier analysis of some 600 of the donors excluded sequences that lacked an unambiguous match to a single V gene segment. An earlier analysis of approximately 590 of the donors called V segments functional above 56.7% productive rearrangements and segregating when the between-donor standard deviation exceeded 5%. A statistical classification framework was built for diagnosing cytomegalovirus status from the catalog of TCR beta chain sequences. V and J gene assignment, in a later analysis, came from comparing TCR nucleotide sequences with IMGT/GENE-DB human TR gene sequences. A later analysis assigned CDR3 sequences and most-parsimonious VDJ recombination scenarios with the TCRdist pipeline. In a later analysis, each TCR beta chain was defined by its CDR3 amino acid sequence together with its V-gene family, and reads without a unique V-gene family were excluded. To address suspected cross-contamination and a sequencing artifact, a later analysis removed over 500 highly shared, low-generation-probability nucleotide sequences. A later analysis calculated a clonal expansion index for each public chain from normalized within-repertoire ranks of inferred template counts. A later analysis computed generation probabilities with a VDJ recombination model fitted to out-of-frame rearrangements, and checked the results against IGoR. In a later analysis, hypergeometric tests were used to score TCR-TCR, TCR-HLA and TCR-CMV co-occurrence, with a repertoire-size bias correction applied to TCR pairs. False discovery rates were estimated in a later analysis by permuting HLA or CMV assignments 20 times. A later analysis grouped co-occurring TCRs with DBSCAN, adding TCRdist sequence similarity when clustering within HLA-allele-positive subsets. Repertoires with fewer than 30,000 or more than 120,000 public chains were left out of co-occurrence clustering, as were four to six repertoires with anomalous nucleotide sharing. The immuneACCESS repertoire file appears here via TCRdb, limited to in-frame rearrangements. These files lack a portion of the clones; in checked studies, under half of the deficit traces to unresolved V genes, and the cause of the others is not known. From that table come the V and J calls and clone size; the DNA was used to work out D and trimming. In this sample's table one finds about 72,000 clones. The ten largest clones add up to roughly 2.7% of the sample.

The chain employs TRBV5-6 and TRBJ2-7; tentative D gene TRBD1, with 6 bases matching. The clonotype originates from a man aged 35-49 years in good health and CMV-seronegative. The source material was PBMCs. The DNA sequence is TGTGCCAGCGGAACAGGGCTATTCGCCTACGAGCAGTACTTC. This gives the protein CASGTGLFAYEQYF.